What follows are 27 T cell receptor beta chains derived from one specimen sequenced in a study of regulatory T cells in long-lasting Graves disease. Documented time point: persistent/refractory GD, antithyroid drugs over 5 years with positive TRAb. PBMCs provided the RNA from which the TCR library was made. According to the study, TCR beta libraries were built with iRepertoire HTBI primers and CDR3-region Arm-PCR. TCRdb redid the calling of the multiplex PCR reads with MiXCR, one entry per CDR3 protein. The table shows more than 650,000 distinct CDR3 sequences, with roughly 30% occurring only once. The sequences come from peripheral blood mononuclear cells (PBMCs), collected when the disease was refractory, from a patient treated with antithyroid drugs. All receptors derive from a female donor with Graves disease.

CDR3 protein: CASSLGQGRGTDTQYF. CDR3 in DNA: TGTGCCAGCAGCTTAGGACAGGGGAGAGGCACAGATACGCAGTATTTT. The chain links TRBV7-6 to TRBJ2-3; 8 positions agree with TRBD1. In germline, CDR1 is SGHVS, CDR2 FNYEAQ. The ends lost 1 base at V and 1 base at J; junction bases unmatched: 4. This CDR3 is built from 16 residues.

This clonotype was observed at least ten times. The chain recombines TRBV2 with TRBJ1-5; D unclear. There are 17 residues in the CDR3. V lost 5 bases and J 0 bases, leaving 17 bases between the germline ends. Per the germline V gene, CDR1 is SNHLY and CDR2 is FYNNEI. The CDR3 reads CASSPMSTAYSNQPQHF. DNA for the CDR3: TGTGCCAGCAGTCCCATGTCGACGGCATATAGCAATCAGCCCCAGCATTTT.

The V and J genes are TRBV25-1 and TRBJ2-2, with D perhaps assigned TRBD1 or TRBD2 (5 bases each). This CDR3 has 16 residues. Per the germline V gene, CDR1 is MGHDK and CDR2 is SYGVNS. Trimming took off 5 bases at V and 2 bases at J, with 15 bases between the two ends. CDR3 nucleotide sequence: TGTGCCAGCAGTTCGCCGGGACCCCTTAACACCGGGGAGCTGTTTTTT. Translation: CASSSPGPLNTGELFF.

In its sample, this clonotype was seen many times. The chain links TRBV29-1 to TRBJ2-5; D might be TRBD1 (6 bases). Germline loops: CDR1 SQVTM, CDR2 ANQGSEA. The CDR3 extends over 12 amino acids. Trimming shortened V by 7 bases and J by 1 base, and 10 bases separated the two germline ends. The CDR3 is CSAGTSQETQYF. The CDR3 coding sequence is TGCAGCGCTGGGACATCCCAAGAGACCCAGTACTTC.

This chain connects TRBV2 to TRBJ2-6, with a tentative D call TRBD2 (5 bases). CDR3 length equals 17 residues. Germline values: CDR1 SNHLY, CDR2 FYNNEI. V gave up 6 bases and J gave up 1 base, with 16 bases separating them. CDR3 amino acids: CASSGMAESSGANVLTF. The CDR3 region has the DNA TGTGCCAGCAGCGGGATGGCGGAGTCTTCTGGGGCCAACGTCCTGACTTTC.

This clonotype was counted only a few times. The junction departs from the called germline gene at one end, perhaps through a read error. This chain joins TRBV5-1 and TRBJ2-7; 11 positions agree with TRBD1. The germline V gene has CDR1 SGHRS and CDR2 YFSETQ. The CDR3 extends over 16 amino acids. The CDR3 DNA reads TGCGCCAACAGCCCGGCGAGGACAGGGGGCTTCTACGAGCAGTACTTC. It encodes CANSPARTGGFYEQYF.

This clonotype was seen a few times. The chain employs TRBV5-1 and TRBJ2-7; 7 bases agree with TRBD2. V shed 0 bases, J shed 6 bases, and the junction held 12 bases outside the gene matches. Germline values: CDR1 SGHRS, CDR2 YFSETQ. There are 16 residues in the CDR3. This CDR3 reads CASSLAFGPRGSEQYF. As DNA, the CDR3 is TGCGCCAGCAGCTTGGCCTTTGGACCGCGGGGGTCCGAGCAGTACTTC.

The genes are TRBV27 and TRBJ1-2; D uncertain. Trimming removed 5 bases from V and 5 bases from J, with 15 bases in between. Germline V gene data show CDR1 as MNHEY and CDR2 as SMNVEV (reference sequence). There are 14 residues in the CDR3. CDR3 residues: CASSTRPPIYGYTF. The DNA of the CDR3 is TGTGCCAGCAGTACCCGCCCACCTATTTATGGCTACACCTTC.

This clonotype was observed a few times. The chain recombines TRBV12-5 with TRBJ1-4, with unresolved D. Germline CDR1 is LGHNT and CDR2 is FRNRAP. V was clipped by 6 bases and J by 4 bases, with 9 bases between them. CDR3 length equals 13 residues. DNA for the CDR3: TGTGCTAGTGGCCGGGCGGTTAATGAAAAACTGTTTTTT. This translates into CASGRAVNEKLFF.

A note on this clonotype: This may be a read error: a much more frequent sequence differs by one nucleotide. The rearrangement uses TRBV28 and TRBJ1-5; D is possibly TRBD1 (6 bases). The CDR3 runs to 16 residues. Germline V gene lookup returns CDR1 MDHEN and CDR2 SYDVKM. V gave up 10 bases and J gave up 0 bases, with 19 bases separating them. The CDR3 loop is CANSYWRTVSNQPQHF. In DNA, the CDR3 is TGTGCCAACAGCTACTGGAGGACAGTTAGCAATCAGCCCCAGCATTTT.

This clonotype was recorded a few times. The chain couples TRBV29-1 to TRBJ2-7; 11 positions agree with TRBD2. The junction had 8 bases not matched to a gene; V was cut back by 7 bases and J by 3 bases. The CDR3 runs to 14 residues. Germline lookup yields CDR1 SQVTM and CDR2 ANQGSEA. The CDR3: CSGTSGSPHYEQYF. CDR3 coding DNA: TGCAGCGGAACTAGCGGGAGTCCCCACTACGAGCAGTACTTC.

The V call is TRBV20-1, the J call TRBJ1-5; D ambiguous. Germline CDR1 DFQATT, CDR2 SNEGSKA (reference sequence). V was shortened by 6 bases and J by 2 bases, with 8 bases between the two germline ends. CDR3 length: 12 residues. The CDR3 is CSAEPGNQPQHF. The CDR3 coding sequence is TGCAGTGCCGAACCCGGCAATCAGCCCCAGCATTTT.

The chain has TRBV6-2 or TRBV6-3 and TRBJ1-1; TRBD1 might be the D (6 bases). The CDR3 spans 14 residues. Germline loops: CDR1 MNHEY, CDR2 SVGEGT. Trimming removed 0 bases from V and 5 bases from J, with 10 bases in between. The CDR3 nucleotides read TGTGCCAGCAGTTACTCTTCCAGGGGTACTGAAGCTTTCTTT. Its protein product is CASSYSSRGTEAFF.

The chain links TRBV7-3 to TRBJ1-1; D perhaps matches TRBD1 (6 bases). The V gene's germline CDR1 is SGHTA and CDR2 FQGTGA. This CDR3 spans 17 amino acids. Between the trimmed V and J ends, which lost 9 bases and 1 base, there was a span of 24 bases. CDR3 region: CASSIPWGDKQNTEAFF. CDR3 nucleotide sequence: TGTGCCAGTAGTATCCCCTGGGGGGACAAACAGAACACTGAAGCTTTCTTT.

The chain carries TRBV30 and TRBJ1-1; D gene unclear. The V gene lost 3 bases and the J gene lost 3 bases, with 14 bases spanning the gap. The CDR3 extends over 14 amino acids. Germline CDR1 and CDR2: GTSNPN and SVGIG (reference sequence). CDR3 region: CAWRVGRRDTEAFF. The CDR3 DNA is TGTGCCTGGAGAGTAGGTCGACGGGACACTGAAGCTTTCTTT.

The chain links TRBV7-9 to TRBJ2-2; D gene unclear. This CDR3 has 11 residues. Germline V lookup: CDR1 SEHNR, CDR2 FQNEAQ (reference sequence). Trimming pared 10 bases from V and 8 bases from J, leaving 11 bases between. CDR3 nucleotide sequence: TGTGCCAACCGTCCCAGAGGGGAGCTGTTTTTT. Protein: CANRPRGELFF.

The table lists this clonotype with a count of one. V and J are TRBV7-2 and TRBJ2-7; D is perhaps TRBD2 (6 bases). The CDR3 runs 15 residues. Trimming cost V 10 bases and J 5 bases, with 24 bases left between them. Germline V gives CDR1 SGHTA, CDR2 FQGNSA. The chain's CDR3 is CANSLRGRLFHEQYF. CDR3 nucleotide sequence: TGTGCCAACAGTTTACGGGGGAGGCTGTTCCACGAGCAGTACTTC.

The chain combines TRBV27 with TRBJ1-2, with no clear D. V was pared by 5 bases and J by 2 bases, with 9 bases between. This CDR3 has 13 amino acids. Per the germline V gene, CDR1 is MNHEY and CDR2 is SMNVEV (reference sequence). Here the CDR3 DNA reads TGTGCCAGCAGTCAACGGGTGAACTATGGCTACACCTTC. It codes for CASSQRVNYGYTF.

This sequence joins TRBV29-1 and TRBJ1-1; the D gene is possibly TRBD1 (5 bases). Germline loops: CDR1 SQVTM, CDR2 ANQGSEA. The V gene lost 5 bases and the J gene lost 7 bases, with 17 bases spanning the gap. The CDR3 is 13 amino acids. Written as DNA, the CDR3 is TGCAGCGTTTCTTCCCCCGCAGGGAATGAAGCTTTCTTT. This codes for CSVSSPAGNEAFF.

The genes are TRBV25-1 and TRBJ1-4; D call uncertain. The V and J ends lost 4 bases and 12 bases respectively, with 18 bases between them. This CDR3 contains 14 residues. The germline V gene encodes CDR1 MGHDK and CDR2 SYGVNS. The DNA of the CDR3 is TGTGCCAGCAGTGGAACGGGGTTTAGGTCAGAACTGTTTTTT. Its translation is CASSGTGFRSELFF.

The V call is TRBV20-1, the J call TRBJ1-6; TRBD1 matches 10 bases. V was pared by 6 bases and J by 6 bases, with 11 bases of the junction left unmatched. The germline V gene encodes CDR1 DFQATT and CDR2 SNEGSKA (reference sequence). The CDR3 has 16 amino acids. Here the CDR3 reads CSAADRGRAFNSPLHF. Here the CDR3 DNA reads TGCAGTGCAGCGGACAGGGGGAGGGCTTTTAATTCACCCCTCCACTTT.

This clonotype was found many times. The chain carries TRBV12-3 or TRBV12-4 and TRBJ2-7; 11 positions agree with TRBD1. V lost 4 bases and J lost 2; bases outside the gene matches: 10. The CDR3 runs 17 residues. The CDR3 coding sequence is TGTGCCAGCAGTTCCGCGCCTCCGGGACAGGGGGCCTACGAGCAGTACTTC. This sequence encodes CASSSAPPGQGAYEQYF.

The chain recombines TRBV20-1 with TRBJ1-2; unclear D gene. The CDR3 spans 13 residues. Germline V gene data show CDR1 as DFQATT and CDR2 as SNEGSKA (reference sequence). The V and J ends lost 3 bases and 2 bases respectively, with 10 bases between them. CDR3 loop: CSASSSENYGYTF. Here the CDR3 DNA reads TGCAGTGCTAGTTCGTCGGAGAACTATGGCTACACCTTC.

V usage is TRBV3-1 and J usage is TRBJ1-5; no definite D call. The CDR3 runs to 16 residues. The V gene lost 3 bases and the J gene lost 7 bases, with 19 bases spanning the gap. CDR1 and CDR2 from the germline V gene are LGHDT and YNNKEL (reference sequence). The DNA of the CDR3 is TGTGCCAGCAGCCAGGCCCTTAGTGGGCCGGGGCAGCCCCAGCATTTT. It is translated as CASSQALSGPGQPQHF.

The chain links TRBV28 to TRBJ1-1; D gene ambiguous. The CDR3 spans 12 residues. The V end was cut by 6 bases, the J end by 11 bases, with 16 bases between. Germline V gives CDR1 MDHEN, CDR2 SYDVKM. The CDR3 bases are TGTGCCAGCAGCCCCCGGGGAAATGAGGCTTTCTTT. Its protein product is CASSPRGNEAFF.

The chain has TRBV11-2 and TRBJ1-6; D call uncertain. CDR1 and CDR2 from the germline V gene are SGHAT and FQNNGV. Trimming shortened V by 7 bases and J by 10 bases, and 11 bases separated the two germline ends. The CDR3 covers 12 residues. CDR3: CASTVAESPLHF. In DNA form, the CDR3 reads TGTGCCAGCACCGTTGCGGAGTCACCCCTCCACTTT.

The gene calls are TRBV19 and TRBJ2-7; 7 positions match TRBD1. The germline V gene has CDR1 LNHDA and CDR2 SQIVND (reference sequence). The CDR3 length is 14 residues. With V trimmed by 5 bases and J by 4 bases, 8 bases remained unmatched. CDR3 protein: CASSEDRVSYEQYF. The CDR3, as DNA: TGTGCCAGTAGTGAAGACAGGGTCTCTTACGAGCAGTACTTC.